This TCR beta chain was identified in a study of CXCR3-negative and CXCR3-positive naive CD8 T cells. Turning to the study itself: The libraries yielded about 150 million TRB reads, about 1.5 +/- 0.3 million each. Study results and caveats: Fresh PBMCs were used in most assays, and CXCR3 expression partially decreased after cryopreservation. Naive subsets were similarly diverse, while memory CD8+ repertoires were much less diverse. Higher TRB CDR3 hydrophobicity marked CXCR3-positive naive cells relative to CXCR3-negative naive cells.

The authors made the TRB cDNA libraries by 5' RACE using UMI labels. TCRdb reprocessed the 5' RACE reads and stores each CDR3 protein as one record, lacking DNA. This sample's clone table lists 85,000 to 90,000 distinct CDR3 sequences. This CDR3 is 13 amino acids long. Germline V lookup: CDR1 SQVTM, CDR2 ANQGSEA. Of note for this clonotype: Its antigen is still unknown.

Sorts that each held 300,000 cells were run in triplicate for every CD8+ T cell subset. Sequenced material: naive CXCR3+ CD8+ T cells from blood. As to subset: CD45RO-CCR7+CD27+CD95- naive CD8+ T cells expressing CXCR3 (TNR3+). The chain combines TRBV29-1 with TRBJ1-4; TCRdb's D gene call, TRBD1, goes unchecked for lack of DNA. The sequence was obtained from a human donor in good health. Some clones in this sample may be carry-over from other donors' samples. The CDR3: CSVGGGWNEKLFF. Drawing the rest from reference TRBV29-1 and TRBJ1-4, the complete variable domain is SAVISQKPSRDICQRGTSLTIQCQVDSQVTMMFWYRQQPGQSLTLIATANQGSEATYESGFVIDKFPISRPNLTFSTLTVSNMSPEDSSIYLCSVGGGWNEKLFFGSGTQLSVL.